This T cell receptor beta chain was identified in a study of shared clonotypes between healthy human individuals. Points from the study as a whole: Among donors, the sharing of clonotypes was expected to be influenced by sequencing depth.

Terminally differentiated effector memory CD45RA+ cells were left out of the naive CD8 fraction, which was CD45RO-negative and positively selected for CCR7. This table comes from immunoSEQ multiplex PCR, and its TCRdb copy is limited to in-frame clones, with some not included. The repertoire holds roughly 890,000 clones, with 80% to 95% as singletons. A remark on this clone: Its antigen remains unidentified.

This CDR3 region has 15 residues. The ends were cut back, 5 bases at V and 5 bases at J, with 18 bases in the middle. Germline CDR1 and CDR2: SQVTM and ANQGSEA. Sequencing was done on a sample of naive CD8+ T cells sorted from blood. This receptor was taken from a man aged 25 to 40 in good health. The chain carries TRBV29-1 and TRBJ2-2; possible D gene TRBD1, 5 bases. The CDR3 here is CSVYLQGAGTGELFF. The CDR3 DNA reads TGCAGCGTTTACCTTCAAGGGGCTGGGACCGGGGAGCTGTTTTTT.